This T cell receptor (beta chain) was identified during a study of blood T cell repertoires in COVID-19. TCRdb's table, derived via immunoSEQ multiplex PCR, lists solely in-frame clones and lacks some. The table shows fewer than 250,000 clones, with 86% occurring only once. The CDR3 spans 16 residues. Trimming took off 4 bases at V and 5 bases at J, with 21 bases between the two ends. CDR1 and CDR2 (germline): SGHTS, YDEGEE. This sequence was found in a woman in her seventies with acute or convalescent COVID-19. Sequenced: peripheral blood. The chain links TRBV5-8 to TRBJ1-1; maybe TRBD1 (5 bases). CDR3 loop: CASSRLTGVGGTEAFF. The CDR3 nucleotides read TGTGCCAGCAGCCGACTGACGGGGGTCGGGGGGACTGAAGCTTTCTTT.